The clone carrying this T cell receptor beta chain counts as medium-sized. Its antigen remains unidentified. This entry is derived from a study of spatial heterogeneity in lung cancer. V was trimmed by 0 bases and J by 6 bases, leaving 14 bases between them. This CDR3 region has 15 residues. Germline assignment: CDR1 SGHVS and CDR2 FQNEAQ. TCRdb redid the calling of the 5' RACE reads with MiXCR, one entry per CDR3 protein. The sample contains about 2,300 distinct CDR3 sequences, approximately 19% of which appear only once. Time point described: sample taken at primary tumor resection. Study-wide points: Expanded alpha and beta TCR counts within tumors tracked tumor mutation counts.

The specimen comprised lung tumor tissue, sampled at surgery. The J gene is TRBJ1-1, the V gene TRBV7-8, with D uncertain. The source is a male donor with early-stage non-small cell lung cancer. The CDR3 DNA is TGTGCCAGCAGCTTAGCTCTCGGTCCGTCAGCTGAAGCTTTCTTT. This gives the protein CASSLALGPSAEAFF.